Reported below is one T cell receptor (beta chain). No antigen is known for it. No base-level quality is on record; no much larger clone is a single base apart. This record belongs to a study of immune heterogeneity within non-small cell lung tumors (dated by TCRdb to between 2017 and 2018). About the study as a whole: By histology, the tumors included nine to eleven non-squamous carcinomas, a few squamous cell carcinomas and 1 tumor not otherwise specified. To look at intratumoral immune heterogeneity, the study ran whole-exome sequencing, RNA-seq and TCR beta repertoire sequencing on several spatially distinct regions taken from every NSCLC tumor. Transcriptome data were available for just 44 loci from around twelve patients, whereas TCR repertoire analysis spanned some 59 tumor loci from around 15 patients. For mutant peptides 8 to 11 amino acids long, netMHCpan-3.0 predicted neoantigen binding to the HLA alleles of each patient.

The TCR beta CDR3 region was amplified with a multiplex PCR system, in which a first round of around 10 cycles was run using 32 V-gene forward and 13 J-gene reverse primers. First-round PCR used a QIAGEN Multiplex PCR Kit, and primer sequences were filed in Chinese patent CN105087789A. Illumina universal primers were attached in a second round of PCR run with the Phusion High-Fidelity PCR Kit. Paired-end sequencing of TCR libraries was carried out on the Illumina HiSeq X Ten platform at a read length of 151 bp. The study's own analysis went as follows. Reads without multiplex PCR primers were removed using Cutadapt, read pairs were merged using PEAR, and CDR3 regions were called using MiXCR with default settings. Repertoire diversity used Shannon entropy, and clonality was computed as one minus Shannon entropy divided by ln of productive unique sequence count. Clonotypes present at frequencies of at least 0.5% were defined as dominant or high-frequency T-cell clones. TCRdb ran its own pipeline on the public reads, namely fastp trimming at Q25 and MiXCR clone calling, and kept in-frame beta chains. A single entry per CDR3 protein holds the most common genes and DNA from its merged rows. The V and J calls shown here were made by TCRdb, not taken from the authors' results. The sample has more than 10,000 distinct CDR3 sequences on record, under 25% of them singletons. Approximately 4.6% of the sample belongs to the ten largest clones.

Unmatched junction bases come to 6, with V trimmed by 3 bases and J by 2 bases. As encoded in the germline V gene, CDR1 is MGHDK while CDR2 is SYGVNS. From the cysteine up to the phenylalanine, the CDR3 has a length of 17 residues. This entry keeps only the CDR3 DNA: 51 bases, framed from base 1. Points the paper makes about the study in general: Within a patient, the same dominant CDR3B clonotypes appeared at multiple loci, but different tumor locations also contained unique high-frequency clones. A moderate positive correlation (R 0.3 to 0.35), which was statistically significant, linked local T-cell repertoire clonality to local tumor mutational burden. High-frequency TCR beta clonotypes were found to be largely distinct between individual patients.

Genomic DNA was extracted from bulk tumor tissue and used as the TCR template, and approximately 600 ng gDNA was amplified per sample. During surgery, several biopsies were collected from each primary tumor and placed as far from one another as possible within the tumor mass. The study cohort was described as untreated and was composed of newly diagnosed NSCLC cases undergoing curative surgery. The samples came from under 17 patients with newly diagnosed non-small cell lung cancer who were having surgery intended to be curative. The resected tumor masses were reviewed by two independent pathologists. Only high-quality DNA and RNA samples were carried forward to sequencing.

The origin of this receptor is a man between 60 and 70 years old with non-small cell lung cancer. Sequenced input: lung tumor tissue. This receptor chain uses TRBV25-1 and TRBJ2-1, with TRBD2 identical over 11 junction bases. The CDR3 loop reads CASSDPAGLAAYNEQFF. The DNA is TGTGCCAGCAGTGATCCGGCGGGACTAGCGGCCTACAATGAGCAGTTCTTC.